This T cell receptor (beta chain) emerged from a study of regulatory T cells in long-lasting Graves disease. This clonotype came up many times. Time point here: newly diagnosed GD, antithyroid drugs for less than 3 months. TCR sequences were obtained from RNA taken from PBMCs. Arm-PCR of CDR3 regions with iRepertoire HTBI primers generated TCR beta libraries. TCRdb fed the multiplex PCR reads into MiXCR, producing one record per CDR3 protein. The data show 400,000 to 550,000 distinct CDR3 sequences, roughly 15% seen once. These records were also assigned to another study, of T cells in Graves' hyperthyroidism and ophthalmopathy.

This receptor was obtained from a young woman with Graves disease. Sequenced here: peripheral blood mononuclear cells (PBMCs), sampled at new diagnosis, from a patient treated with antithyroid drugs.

The CDR3 nucleotides are TGTGCCAGCAGCTTAGGGACAGTTCTGAATCAGCCCCAGCATTTT. Its protein product is CASSLGTVLNQPQHF. The rearrangement joins TRBV7-2 to TRBJ1-5; weak D call: TRBD1 (6 bases). This CDR3 spans 15 amino acids. Germline V gives CDR1 SGHTA, CDR2 FQGNSA. V was shortened by 1 base and J by 4 bases, with 11 bases between the two germline ends. Drawing the rest from reference TRBV7-2 and TRBJ1-5, the complete variable domain is GAGVSQSPSNKVTEKGKDVELRCDPISGHTALYWYRQSLGQGLEFLIYFQGNSAPDKSGLPSDRFSAERTGGSVSTLTIQRTQQEDSAVYLCASSLGTVLNQPQHFGDGTRLSIL.